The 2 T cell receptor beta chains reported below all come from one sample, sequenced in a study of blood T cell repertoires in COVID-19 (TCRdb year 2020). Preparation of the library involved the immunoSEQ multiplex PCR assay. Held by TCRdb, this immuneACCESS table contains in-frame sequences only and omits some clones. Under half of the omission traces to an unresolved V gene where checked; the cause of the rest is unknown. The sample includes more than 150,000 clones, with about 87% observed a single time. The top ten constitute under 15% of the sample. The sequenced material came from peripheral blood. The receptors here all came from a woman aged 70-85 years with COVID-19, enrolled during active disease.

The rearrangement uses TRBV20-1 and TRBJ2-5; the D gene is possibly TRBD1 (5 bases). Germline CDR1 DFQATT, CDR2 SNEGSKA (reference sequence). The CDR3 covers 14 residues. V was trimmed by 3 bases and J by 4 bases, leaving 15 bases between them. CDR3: CSASRQGSGETQYF. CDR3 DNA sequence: TGCAGTGCTAGTAGGCAGGGAAGTGGAGAGACCCAGTACTTC.

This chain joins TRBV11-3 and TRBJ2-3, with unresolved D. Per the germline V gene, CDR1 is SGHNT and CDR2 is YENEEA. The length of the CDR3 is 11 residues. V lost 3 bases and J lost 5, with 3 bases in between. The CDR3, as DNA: TGTGCCAGCAGCTTCGGAGATACGCAGTATTTT. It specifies CASSFGDTQYF.